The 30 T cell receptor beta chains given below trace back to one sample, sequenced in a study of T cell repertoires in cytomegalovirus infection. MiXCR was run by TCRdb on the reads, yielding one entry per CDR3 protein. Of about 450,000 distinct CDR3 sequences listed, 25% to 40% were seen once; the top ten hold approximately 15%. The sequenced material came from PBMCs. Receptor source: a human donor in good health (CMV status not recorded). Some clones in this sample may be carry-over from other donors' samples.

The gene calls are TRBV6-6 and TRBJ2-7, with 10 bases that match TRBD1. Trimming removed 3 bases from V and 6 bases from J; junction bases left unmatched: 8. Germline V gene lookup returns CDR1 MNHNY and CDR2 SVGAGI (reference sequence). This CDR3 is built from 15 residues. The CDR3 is CASSYRGQGSGEQYF. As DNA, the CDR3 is TGTGCCAGCAGTTATAGGGGACAGGGGAGTGGCGAGCAGTACTTC.

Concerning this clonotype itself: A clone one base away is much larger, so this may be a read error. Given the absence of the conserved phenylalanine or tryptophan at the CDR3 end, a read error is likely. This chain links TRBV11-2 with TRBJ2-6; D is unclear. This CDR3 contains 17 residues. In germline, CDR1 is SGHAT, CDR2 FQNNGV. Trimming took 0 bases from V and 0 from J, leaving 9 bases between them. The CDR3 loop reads CASSLEGSYSGANVLTL. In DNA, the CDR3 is TGTGCCAGCAGCTTAGAGGGTAGCTACTCTGGGGCCAACGTCCTGACTTTA.

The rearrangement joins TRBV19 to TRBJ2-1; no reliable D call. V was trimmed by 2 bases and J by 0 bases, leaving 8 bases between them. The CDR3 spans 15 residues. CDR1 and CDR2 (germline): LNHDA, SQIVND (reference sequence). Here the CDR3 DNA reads TGTGCCAGTAGTATAACCTCACGCTCCTACAATGAGCAGTTCTTC. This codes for CASSITSRSYNEQFF.

CDR3 region: CASNPLAGGRVATDTQYF. DNA of the CDR3: TGTGCCAGCAACCCATTAGCGGGGGGGCGGGTTGCGACAGATACGCAGTATTTT. The chain employs TRBV6-1 and TRBJ2-3; 11 bases agree with TRBD2. This CDR3 is built from 18 residues. Looked up from germline, CDR1 is MNHNS and CDR2 is SASEGT. The V and J ends lost 7 bases and 3 bases, in that order; junction bases with no gene match: 15.

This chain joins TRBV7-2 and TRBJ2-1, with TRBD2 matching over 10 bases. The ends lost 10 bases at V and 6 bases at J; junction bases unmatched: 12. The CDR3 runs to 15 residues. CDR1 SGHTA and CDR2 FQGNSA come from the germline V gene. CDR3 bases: TGTGCCATCAGACACAGCGGGGGGGCTGCCAATGAGCAGTTCTTC. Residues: CAIRHSGGAANEQFF.

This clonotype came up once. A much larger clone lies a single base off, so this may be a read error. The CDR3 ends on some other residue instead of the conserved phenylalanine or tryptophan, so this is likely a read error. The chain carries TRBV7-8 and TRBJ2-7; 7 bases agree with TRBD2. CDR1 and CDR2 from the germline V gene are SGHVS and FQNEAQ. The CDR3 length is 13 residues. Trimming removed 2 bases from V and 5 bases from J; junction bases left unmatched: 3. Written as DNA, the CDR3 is TGTGCCAGCAGCTTATGGGAGGGAAACGAGCAGTACTTA. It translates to CASSLWEGNEQYL.

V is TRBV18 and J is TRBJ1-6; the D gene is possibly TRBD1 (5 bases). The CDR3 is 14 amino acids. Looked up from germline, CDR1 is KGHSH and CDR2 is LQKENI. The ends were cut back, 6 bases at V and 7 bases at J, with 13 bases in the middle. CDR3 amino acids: CASSLKKGNSPLHF. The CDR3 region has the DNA TGTGCCAGCTCCCTCAAAAAGGGGAATTCACCCCTCCACTTT.

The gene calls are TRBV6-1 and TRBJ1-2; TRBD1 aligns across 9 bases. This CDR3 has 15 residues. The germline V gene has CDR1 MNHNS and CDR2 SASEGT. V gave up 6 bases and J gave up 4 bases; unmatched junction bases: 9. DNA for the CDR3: TGTGCCAGCAGAGTCCGGGACAGGGCGCTCTATGGCTACACCTTC. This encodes CASRVRDRALYGYTF.

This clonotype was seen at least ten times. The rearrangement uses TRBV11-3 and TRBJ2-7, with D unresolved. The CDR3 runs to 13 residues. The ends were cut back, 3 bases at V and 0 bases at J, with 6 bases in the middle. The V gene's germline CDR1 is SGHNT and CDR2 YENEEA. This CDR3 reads CASSFGSSYEQYF. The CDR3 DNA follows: TGTGCCAGCAGCTTCGGGTCCTCCTACGAGCAGTACTTC.

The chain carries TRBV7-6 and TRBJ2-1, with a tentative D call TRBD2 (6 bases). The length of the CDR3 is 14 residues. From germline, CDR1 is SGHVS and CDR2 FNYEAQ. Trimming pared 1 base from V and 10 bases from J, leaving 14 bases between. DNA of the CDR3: TGTGCCAGCAGCTTAGGCGGAGGGGTCAGCGAGCAGTTCTTC. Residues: CASSLGGGVSEQFF.

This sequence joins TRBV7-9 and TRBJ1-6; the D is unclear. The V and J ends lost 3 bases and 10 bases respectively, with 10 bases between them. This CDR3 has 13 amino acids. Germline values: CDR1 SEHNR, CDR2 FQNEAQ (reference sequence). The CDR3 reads CASSLEGWSPLHF. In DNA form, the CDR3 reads TGTGCCAGCAGCTTGGAGGGTTGGTCACCCCTCCACTTT.

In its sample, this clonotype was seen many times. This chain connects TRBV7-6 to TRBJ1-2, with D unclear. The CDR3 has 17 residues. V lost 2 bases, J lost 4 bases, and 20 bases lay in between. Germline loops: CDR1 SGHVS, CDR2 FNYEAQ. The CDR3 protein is CASSLNEGSPAAYGYTF. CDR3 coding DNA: TGTGCCAGCAGCTTAAACGAAGGGAGCCCTGCCGCCTATGGCTACACCTTC.

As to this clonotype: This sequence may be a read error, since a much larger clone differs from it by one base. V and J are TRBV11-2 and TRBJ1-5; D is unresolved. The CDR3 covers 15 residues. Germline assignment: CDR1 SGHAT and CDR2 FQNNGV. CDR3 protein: CASSLGGSSNQPQPF. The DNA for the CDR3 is TGTGCCAGCAGCTTAGGAGGGAGTAGCAATCAGCCCCAGCCTTTT.

CDR3: CSARSSVVASGKTQYF. DNA for the CDR3: TGCAGTGCCAGATCTAGCGTGGTGGCTTCTGGGAAGACCCAGTACTTC. The gene calls are TRBV20-1 and TRBJ2-5; D is possibly TRBD2 (6 bases). V was trimmed by 6 bases and J by 6 bases, leaving 26 bases between them. Germline V gene sequence: CDR1 DFQATT, CDR2 SNEGSKA (reference sequence). CDR3 length: 16 residues.

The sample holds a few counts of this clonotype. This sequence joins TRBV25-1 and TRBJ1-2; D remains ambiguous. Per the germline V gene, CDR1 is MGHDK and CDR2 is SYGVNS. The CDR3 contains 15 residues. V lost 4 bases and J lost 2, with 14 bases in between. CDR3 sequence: CASSADPVSNYGYTF. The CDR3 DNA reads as TGTGCCAGCAGTGCGGACCCCGTTTCCAACTATGGCTACACCTTC.

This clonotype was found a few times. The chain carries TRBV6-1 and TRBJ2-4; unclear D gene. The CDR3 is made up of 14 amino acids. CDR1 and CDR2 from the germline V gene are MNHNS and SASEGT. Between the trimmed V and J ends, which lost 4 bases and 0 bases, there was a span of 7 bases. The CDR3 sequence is CASSGELAKNIQYF. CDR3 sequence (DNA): TGTGCCAGCAGTGGAGAGTTAGCCAAAAACATTCAGTACTTC.

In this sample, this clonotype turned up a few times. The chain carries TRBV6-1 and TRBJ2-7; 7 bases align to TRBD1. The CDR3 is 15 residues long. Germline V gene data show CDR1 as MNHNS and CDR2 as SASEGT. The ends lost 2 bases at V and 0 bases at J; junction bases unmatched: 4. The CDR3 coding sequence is TGTGCCAGCAGTGAACCGGGGACAGTCTCCTACGAGCAGTACTTC. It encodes CASSEPGTVSYEQYF.

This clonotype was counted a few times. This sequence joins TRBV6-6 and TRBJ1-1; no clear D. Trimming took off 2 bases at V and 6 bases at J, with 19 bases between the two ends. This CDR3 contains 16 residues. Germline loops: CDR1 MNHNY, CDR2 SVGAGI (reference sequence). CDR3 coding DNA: TGTGCCAGCAGTTACATCGTCCTCACGGCCCCGCCTGAAGCTTTCTTT. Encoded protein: CASSYIVLTAPPEAFF.

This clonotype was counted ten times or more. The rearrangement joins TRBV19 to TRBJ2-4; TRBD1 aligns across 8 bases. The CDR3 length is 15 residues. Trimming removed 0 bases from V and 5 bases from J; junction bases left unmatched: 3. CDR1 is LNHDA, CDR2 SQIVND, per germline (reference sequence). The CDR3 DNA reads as TGTGCCAGTAGTATAGAGGGGACAGGCGAAAACATTCAGTACTTC. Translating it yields CASSIEGTGENIQYF.

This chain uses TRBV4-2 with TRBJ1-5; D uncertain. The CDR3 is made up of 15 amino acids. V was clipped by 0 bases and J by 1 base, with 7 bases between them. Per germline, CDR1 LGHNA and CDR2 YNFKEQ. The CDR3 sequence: CASSQEEGSNQPQHF. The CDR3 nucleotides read TGTGCCAGCAGCCAAGAAGAAGGGAGCAATCAGCCCCAGCATTTT.

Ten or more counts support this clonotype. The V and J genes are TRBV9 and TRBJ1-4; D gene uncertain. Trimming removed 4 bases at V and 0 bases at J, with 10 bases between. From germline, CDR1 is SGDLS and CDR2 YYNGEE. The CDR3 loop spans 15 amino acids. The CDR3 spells CASSPRGATNEKLFF. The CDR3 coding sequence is TGTGCCAGCAGCCCCCGGGGAGCAACTAATGAAAAACTGTTTTTT.

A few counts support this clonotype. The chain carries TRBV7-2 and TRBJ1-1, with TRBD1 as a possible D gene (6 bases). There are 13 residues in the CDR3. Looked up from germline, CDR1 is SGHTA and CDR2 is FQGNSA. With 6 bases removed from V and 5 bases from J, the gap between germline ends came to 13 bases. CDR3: CASRLQGRTEAFF. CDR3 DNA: TGTGCCAGCAGGCTACAGGGTCGGACTGAAGCTTTCTTT.

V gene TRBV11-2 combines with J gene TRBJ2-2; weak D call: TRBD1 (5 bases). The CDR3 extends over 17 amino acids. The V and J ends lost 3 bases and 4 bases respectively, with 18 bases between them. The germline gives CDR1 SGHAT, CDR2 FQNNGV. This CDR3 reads CASSLDMTSFSTGELFF. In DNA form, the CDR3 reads TGTGCCAGCAGCTTGGACATGACTTCTTTTAGCACCGGGGAGCTGTTTTTT.

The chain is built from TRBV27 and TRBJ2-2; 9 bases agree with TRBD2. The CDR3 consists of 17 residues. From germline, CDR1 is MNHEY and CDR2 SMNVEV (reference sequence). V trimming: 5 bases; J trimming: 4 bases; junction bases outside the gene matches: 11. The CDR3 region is CASSPHPGLAGTGELFF. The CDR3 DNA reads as TGTGCCAGCAGTCCACATCCGGGACTAGCAGGCACCGGGGAGCTGTTTTTT.

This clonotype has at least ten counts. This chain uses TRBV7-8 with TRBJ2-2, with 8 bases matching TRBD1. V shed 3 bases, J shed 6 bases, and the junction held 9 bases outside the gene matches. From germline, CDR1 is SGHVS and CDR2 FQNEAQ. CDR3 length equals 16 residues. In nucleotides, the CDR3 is TGTGCCAGCAGCTTCCCAGGGGGCGGTTTGGCCGGGGAGCTGTTTTTT. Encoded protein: CASSFPGGGLAGELFF.

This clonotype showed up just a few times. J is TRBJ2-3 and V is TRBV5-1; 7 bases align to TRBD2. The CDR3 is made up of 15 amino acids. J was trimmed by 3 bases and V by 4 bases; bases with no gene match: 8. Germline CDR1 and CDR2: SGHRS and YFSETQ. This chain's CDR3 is CASSPRRGGTDTQYF. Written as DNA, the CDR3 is TGCGCCAGCAGCCCCCGGCGCGGGGGAACAGATACGCAGTATTTT.

The CDR3 here is CASSQGPGRDYEQYF. CDR3 nucleotides: TGTGCCAGCAGCCAAGGCCCAGGACGGGACTACGAGCAGTACTTC. This chain links TRBV7-8 with TRBJ2-7; TRBD2 is a possible D gene (5 bases). Trimming cost V 5 bases and J 3 bases, with 17 bases left between them. From germline, CDR1 is SGHVS and CDR2 FQNEAQ. There are 15 residues in the CDR3.

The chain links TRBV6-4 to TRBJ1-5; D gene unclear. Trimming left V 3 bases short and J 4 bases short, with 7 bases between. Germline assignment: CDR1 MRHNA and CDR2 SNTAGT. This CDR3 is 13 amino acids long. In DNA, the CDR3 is TGTGCCAGCAGTGAAGGCTATAATCAGCCCCAGCATTTT. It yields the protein CASSEGYNQPQHF.

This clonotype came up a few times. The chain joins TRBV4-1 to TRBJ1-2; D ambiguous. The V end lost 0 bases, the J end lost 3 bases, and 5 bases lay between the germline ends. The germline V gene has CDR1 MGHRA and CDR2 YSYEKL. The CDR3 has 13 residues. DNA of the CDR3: TGCGCCAGCAGCCAAGATAACCACTATGGCTACACCTTC. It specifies CASSQDNHYGYTF.

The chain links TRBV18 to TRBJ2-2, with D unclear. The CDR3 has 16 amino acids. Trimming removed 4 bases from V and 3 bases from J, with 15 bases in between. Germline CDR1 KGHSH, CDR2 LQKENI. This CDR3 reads CASSRSGSADTGELFF. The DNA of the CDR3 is TGTGCCAGCTCACGATCCGGGTCGGCTGACACCGGGGAGCTGTTTTTT.